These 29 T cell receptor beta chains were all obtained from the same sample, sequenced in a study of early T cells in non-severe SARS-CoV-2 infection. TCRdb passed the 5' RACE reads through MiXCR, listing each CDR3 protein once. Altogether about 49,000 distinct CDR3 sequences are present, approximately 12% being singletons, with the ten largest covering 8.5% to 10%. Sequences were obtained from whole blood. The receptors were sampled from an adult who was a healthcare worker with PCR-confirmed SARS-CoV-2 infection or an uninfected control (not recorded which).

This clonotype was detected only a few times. CDR3 bases: TGTGCCTGGAGTGTTCGGGTTACTGAAGCTTTCTTT. It yields the protein CAWSVRVTEAFF. This chain connects TRBV30 to TRBJ1-1; the D is unclear. V gave up 0 bases and J gave up 5 bases, with 7 bases separating them. Germline V lookup: CDR1 GTSNPN, CDR2 SVGIG (reference sequence). CDR3 size: 12 residues. Using reference TRBV30 and TRBJ1-1 for the parts outside the CDR3, the full variable domain is SQTIHQWPATLVQPVGSPLSLECTVEGTSNPNLYWYRQAAGRGLQLLFYSVGIGQISSEVPQNLSASRPQDRQFILSSKKLLLSDSGFYLCAWSVRVTEAFFGQGTRLTVV.

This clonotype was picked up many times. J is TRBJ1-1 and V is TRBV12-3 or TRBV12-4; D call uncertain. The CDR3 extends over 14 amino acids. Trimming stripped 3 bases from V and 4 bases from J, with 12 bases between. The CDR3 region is CASSFVAEGTEAFF. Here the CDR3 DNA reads TGTGCCAGCAGTTTTGTAGCAGAAGGCACTGAAGCTTTCTTT.

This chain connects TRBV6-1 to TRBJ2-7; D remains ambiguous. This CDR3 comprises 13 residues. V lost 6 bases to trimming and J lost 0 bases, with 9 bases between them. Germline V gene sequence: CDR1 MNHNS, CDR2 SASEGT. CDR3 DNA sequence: TGTGCCAGCAGAGCCAGGAGCTCCTACGAGCAGTACTTC. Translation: CASRARSSYEQYF.

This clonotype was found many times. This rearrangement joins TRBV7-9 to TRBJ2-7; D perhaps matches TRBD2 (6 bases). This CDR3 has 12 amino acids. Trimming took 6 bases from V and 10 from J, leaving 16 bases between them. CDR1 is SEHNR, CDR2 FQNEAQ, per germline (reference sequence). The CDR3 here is CASSSRGTLQYF. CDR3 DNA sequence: TGTGCCAGCAGTTCCCGGGGGACCCTCCAGTACTTC.

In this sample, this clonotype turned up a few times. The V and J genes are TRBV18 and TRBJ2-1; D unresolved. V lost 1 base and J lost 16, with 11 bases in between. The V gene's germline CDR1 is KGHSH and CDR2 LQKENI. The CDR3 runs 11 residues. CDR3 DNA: TGTGCCAGCTCACCACGCCCTGTGGAATTCTTC. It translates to CASSPRPVEFF. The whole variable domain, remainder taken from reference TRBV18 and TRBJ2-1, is NAGVMQNPRHLVRRRGQEARLRCSPMKGHSHVYWYRQLPEEGLKFMVYLQKENIIDESGMPKERFSAEFPKEGPSILRIQQVVRGDSAAYFCASSPRPVEFFGPGTRLTVL.

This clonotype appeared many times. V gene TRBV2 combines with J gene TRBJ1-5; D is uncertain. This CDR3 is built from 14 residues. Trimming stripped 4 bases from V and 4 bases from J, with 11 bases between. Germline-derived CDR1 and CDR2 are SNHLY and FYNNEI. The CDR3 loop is CASSAMTSNQPQHF. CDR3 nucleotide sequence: TGTGCCAGCAGTGCTATGACATCGAATCAGCCCCAGCATTTT.

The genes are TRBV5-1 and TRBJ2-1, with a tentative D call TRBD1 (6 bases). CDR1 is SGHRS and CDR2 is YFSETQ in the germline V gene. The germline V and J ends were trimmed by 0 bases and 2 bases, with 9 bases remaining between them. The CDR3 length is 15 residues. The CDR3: CASSLAGVAYNEQFF. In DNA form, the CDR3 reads TGCGCCAGCAGCTTGGCAGGGGTCGCCTACAATGAGCAGTTCTTC.

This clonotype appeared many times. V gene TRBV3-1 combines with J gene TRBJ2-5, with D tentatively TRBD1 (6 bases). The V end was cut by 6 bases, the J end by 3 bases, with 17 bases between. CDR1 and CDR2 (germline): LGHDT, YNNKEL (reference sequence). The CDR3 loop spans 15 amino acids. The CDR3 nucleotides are TGTGCCAGCAGTGGGACATTGGGTCGAGAAGAGACCCAGTACTTC. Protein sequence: CASSGTLGREETQYF.

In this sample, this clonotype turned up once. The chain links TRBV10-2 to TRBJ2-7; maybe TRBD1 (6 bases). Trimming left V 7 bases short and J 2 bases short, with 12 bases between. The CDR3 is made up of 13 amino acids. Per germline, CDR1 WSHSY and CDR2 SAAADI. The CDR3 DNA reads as TGCGCCAGCAACCCCAGGGGAACCTACGAGCAGTACTTC. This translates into CASNPRGTYEQYF.

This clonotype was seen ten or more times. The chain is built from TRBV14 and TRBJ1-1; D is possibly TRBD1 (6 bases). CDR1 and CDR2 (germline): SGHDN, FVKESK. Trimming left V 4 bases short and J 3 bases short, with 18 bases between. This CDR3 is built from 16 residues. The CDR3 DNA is TGTGCCAGCAGCCCCTTGTGGGGGGGCACTGACACTGAAGCTTTCTTT. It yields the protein CASSPLWGGTDTEAFF. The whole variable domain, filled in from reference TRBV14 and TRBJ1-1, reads EAGVTQFPSHSVIEKGQTVTLRCDPISGHDNLYWYRRVMGKEIKFLLHFVKESKQDESGMPNNRFLAERTGGTYSTLKVQPAELEDSGVYFCASSPLWGGTDTEAFFGQGTRLTVV.

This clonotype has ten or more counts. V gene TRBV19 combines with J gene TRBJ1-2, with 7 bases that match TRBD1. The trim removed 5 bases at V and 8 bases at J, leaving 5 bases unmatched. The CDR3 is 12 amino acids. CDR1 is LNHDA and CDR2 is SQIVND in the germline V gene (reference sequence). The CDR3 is CASSAGGLGYTF. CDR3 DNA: TGTGCCAGTAGTGCAGGGGGACTCGGCTACACCTTC.

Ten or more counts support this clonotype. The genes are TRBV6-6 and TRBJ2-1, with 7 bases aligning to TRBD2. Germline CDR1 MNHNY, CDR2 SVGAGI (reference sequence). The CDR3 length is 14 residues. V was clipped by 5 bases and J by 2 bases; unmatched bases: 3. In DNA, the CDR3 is TGTGCCAGCAGTCTCACTAGCGCCTACAATGAGCAGTTCTTC. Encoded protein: CASSLTSAYNEQFF.

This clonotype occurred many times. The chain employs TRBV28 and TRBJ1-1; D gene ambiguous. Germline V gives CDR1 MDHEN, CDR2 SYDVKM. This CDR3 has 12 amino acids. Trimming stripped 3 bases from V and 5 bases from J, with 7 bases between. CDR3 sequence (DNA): TGTGCCAGCAGTTTGGTGGCAACTGAAGCTTTCTTT. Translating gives CASSLVATEAFF.

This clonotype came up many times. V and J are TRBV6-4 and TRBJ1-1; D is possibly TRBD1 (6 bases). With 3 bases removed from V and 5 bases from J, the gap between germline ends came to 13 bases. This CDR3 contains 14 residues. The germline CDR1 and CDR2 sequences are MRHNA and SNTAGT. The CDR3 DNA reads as TGTGCCAGCAGTGAACAGGGCGGTGCAACTGAAGCTTTCTTT. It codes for CASSEQGGATEAFF.

The CDR3: CASSGDLREQYF. The CDR3 DNA follows: TGTGCCAGCAGTGGAGACCTGAGAGAGCAGTACTTC. The chain joins TRBV2 to TRBJ2-7; D is unresolved. This CDR3 has 12 amino acids. Germline loops: CDR1 SNHLY, CDR2 FYNNEI. V was trimmed by 4 bases and J by 7 bases, leaving 11 bases between them. Complete variable domain (other parts from reference TRBV2 and TRBJ2-7): EPEVTQTPSHQVTQMGQEVILRCVPISNHLYFYWYRQILGQKVEFLVSFYNNEISEKSEIFDDQFSVERPDGSNFTLKIRSTKLEDSAMYFCASSGDLREQYFGPGTRLTVT.

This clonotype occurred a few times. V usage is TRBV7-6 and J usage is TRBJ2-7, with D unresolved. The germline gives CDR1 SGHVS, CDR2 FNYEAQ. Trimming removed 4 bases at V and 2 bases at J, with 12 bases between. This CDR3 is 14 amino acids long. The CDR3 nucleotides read TGTGCCAGCAGCTCGGACGCCCGTACCTACGAGCAGTACTTC. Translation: CASSSDARTYEQYF.

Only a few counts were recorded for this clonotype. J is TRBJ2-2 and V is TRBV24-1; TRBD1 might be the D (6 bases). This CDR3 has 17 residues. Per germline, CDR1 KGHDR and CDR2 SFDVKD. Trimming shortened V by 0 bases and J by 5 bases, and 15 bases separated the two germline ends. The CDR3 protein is CATSDLQPVQGTGELFF. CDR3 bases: TGTGCCACCAGTGATTTGCAACCAGTCCAGGGGACCGGGGAGCTGTTTTTT.

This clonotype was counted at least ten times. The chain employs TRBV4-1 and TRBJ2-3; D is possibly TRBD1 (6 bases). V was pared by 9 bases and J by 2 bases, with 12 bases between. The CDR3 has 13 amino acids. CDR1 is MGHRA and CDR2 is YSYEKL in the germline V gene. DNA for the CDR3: TGCGCCAGAAGGGGGACCGTCACAGATACGCAGTATTTT. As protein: CARRGTVTDTQYF.

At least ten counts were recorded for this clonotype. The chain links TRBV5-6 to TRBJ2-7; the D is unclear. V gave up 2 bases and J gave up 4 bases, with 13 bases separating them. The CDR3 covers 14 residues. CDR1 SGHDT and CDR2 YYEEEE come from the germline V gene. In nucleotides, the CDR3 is TGTGCCAGCAGCTTCGGGCCACTTCCATACGAGCAGTACTTC. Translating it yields CASSFGPLPYEQYF.

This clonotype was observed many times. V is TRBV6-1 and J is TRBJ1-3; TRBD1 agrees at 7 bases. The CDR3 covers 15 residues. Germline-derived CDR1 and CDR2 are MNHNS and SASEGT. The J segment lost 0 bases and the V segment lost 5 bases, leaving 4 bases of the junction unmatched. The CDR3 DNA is TGTGCCAGCAGTCCTCGGACAGGCTCTGGAAACACCATATATTTT. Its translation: CASSPRTGSGNTIYF.

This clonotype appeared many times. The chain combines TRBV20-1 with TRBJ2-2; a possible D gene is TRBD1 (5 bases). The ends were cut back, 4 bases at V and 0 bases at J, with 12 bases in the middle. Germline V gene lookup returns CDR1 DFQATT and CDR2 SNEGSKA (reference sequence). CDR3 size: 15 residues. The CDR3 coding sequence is TGCAGTGCTACCAGACAGTTCGCGAACACCGGGGAGCTGTTTTTT. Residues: CSATRQFANTGELFF.

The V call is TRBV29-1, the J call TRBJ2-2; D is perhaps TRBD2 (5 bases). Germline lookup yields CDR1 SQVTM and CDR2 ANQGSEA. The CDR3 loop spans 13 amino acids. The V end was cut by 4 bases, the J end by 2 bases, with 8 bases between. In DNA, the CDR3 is TGCAGCGTTGTTGCGGGTAACACCGGGGAGCTGTTTTTT. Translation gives CSVVAGNTGELFF.

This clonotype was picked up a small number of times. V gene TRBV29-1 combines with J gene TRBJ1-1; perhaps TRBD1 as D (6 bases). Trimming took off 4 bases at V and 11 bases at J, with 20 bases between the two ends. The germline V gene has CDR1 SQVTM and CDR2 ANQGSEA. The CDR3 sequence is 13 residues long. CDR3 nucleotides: TGCAGCGTTGGGGTTTCGACAGGTCTGCTGGCTTTCTTT. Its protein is CSVGVSTGLLAFF.

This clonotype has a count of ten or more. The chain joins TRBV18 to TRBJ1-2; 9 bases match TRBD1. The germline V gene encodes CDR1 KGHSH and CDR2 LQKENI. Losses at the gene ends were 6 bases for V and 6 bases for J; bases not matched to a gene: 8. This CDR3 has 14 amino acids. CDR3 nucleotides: TGTGCCAGCTCCCGGGACAGGGAGAACAATGGCTACACCTTC. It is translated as CASSRDRENNGYTF.

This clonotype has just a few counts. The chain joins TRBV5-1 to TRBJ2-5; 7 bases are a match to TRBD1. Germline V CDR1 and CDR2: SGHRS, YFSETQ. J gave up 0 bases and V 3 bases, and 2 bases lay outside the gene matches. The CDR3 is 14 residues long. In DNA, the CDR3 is TGCGCCAGCAGCTACCAGGGGGACCAAGAGACCCAGTACTTC. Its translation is CASSYQGDQETQYF.

The CDR3 here is CASSYSGATKEQYF. The CDR3 bases are TGTGCCAGCAGTTACTCCGGGGCCACGAAAGAGCAGTACTTC. The V and J genes are TRBV6-5 and TRBJ2-7, with D possibly called TRBD1 or TRBD2 (5 bases each). Germline CDR1 reads MNHEY; CDR2 reads SVGAGI. CDR3 length equals 14 residues. V was pared by 0 bases and J by 7 bases, with 13 bases between.

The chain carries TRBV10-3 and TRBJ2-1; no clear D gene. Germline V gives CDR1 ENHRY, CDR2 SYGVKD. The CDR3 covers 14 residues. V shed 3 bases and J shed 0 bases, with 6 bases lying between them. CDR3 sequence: CAISDTSSYNEQFF. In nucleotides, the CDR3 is TGTGCCATCAGTGACACGAGCTCCTACAATGAGCAGTTCTTC.

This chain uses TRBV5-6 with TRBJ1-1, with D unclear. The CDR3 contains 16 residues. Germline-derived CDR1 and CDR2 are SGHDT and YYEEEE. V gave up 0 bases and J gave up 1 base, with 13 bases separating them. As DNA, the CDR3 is TGTGCCAGCAGCTTGGCCGCCGTAGTGGGGAACACTGAAGCTTTCTTT. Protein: CASSLAAVVGNTEAFF. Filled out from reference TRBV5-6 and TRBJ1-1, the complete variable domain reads DAGVTQSPTHLIKTRGQQVTLRCSPKSGHDTVSWYQQALGQGPQFIFQYYEEEERQRGNFPDRFSGHQFPNYSSELNVNALLLGDSALYLCASSLAAVVGNTEAFFGQGTRLTVV.

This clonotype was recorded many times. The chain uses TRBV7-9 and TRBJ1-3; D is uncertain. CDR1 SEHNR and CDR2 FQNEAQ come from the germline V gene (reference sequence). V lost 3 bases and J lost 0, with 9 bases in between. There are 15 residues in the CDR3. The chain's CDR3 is CASSFTGSSGNTIYF. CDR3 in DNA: TGTGCCAGCAGCTTCACGGGAAGCTCTGGAAACACCATATATTTT.